The 3 T cell receptor beta chains reported below all come from one sample, sequenced in a study of blood T cells in healthy people across ages. The use of a sample-barcoded 5' primer and a J-beta primer mix characterized a second PCR of roughly 6 to 11 cycles. In TCRdb, the 5' RACE reads were re-called with MiXCR into one record per CDR3 protein. The table shows roughly 700,000 distinct CDR3 sequences, with roughly 25% occurring only once. The same sample was also used in a study of T cells of mothers and their children.

The specimen was blood. The receptors here all came from a boy under 18 in good health.

The genes are TRBV19 and TRBJ2-5, with a weak D call TRBD2 (5 bases). From germline, CDR1 is LNHDA and CDR2 SQIVND (reference sequence). The CDR3 is made up of 15 amino acids. The germline V and J ends were trimmed by 3 bases and 4 bases, with 15 bases remaining between them. The CDR3 sequence: CASSIRVGNGETQYF. CDR3 DNA sequence: TGTGCCAGTAGTATTCGCGTCGGGAACGGAGAGACCCAGTACTTC.

There are a few counts of this clonotype. The rearrangement uses TRBV9 and TRBJ2-5; 7 nucleotides line up with TRBD1. Gene TRBJ2-1 matches the end of the DNA better, so the J call may be wrong. Per the germline V gene, CDR1 is SGDLS and CDR2 is YYNGEE. This CDR3 has 14 residues. CDR3 bases: TGTGCCAGCAGCCAAGACAGGGATTCGAATGAGCAGTTCTTC. Translated, it gives CASSQDRDSNEQFF.

The CDR3 DNA follows: TGCAGTGCTACGGGACGGGTATCCCCTAGGGAAAAACTGTTTTTT. Translation gives CSATGRVSPREKLFF. The gene calls are TRBV20-1 and TRBJ1-4, with D tentatively TRBD1 (5 bases). V was clipped by 4 bases and J by 8 bases, with 20 bases between them. The germline CDR1 and CDR2 sequences are DFQATT and SNEGSKA (reference sequence). The CDR3 totals 15 residues.